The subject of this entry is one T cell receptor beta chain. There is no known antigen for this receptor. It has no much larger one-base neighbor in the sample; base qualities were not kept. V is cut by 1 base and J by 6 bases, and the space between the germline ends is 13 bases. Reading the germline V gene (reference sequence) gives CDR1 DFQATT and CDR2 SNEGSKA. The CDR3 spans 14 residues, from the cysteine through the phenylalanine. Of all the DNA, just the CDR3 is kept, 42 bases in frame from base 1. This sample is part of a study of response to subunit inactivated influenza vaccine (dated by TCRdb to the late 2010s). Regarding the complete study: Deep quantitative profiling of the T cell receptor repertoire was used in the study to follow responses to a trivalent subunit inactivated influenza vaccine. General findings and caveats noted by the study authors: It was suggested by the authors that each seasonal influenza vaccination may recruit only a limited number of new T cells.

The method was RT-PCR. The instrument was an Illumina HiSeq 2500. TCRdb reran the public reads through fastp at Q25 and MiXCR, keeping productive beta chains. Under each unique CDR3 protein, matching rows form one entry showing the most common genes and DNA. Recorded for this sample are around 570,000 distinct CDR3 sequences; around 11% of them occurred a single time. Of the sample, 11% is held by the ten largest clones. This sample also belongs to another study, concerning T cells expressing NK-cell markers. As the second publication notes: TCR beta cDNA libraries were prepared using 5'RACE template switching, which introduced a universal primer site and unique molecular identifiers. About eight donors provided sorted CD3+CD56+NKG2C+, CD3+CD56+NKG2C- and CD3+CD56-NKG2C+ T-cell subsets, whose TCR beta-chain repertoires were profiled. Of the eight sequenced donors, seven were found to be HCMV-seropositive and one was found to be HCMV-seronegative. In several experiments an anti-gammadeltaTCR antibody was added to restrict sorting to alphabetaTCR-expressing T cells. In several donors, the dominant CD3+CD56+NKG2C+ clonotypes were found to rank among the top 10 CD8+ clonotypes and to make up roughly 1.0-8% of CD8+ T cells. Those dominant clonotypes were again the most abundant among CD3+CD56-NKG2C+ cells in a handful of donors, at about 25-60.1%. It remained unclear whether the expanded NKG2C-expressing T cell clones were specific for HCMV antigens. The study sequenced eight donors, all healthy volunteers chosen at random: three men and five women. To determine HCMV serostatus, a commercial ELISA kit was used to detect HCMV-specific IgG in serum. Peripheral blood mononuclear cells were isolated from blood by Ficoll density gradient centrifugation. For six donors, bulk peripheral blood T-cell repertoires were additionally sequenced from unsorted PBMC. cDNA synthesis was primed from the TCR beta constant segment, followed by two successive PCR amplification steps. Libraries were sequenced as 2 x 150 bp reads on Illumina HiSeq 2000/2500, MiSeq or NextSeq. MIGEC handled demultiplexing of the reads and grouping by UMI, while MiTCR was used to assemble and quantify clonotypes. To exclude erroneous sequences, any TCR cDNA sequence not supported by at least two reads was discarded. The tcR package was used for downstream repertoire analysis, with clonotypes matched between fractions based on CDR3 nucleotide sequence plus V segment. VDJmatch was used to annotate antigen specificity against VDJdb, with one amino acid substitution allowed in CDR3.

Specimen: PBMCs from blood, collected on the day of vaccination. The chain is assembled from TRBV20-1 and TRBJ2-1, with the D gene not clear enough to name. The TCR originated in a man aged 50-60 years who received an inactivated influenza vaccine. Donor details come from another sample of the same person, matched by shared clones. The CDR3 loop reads CSARAPAGTNEQFF. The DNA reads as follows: TGCAGTGCTAGAGCCCCGGCTGGAACCAATGAGCAGTTCTTC.